Detailed here is one T cell receptor beta chain. The sample is drawn from a study of blood T cell repertoires in COVID-19. Turning to the study itself: The United States, Italy and Spain were the sources of the acute and convalescent COVID-19 samples.

In the original analysis: Nucleated cell counts were estimated from reference gene primer amplification. Using immunoSEQ multiplex PCR, the repertoire was profiled, and TCRdb retains in-frame clones only, with some absent. D and trimming come from the DNA, and the V and J calls and clone size come from that table. This table holds 300,000 to 400,000 clones, 65% to 90% found once. With 4 bases removed from V and 7 bases from J, the gap between germline ends came to 13 bases. Germline-derived CDR1 and CDR2 are LGHDT and YNNKEL (reference sequence). The CDR3 contains 13 residues. The material sequenced was PBMCs or T cells enriched from blood (not recorded which). V and J are TRBV3-1 (or the pseudogene TRBV3-2) and TRBJ1-2; D unresolved. This receptor was obtained from a woman in her 40s with acute COVID-19. The CDR3, as DNA: TGTGCCAGCAGCCGAGGAGGGCACCCTGGCTACACCTTC. It encodes CASSRGGHPGYTF.